The table lists the clone carrying this T cell receptor beta chain with a count of one. This specimen comes from a study of blood T cell repertoires in COVID-19. TCRdb keeps only in-frame clones here, not all; method: immunoSEQ multiplex PCR. The sample records approximately 150,000 clones, around 74% being singletons. Source material: peripheral blood. This receptor was identified in a woman between 55 and 75 years old with COVID-19, enrolled during active disease.

As DNA, the CDR3 is TGTGCCTGGAGTGCGGGAGGGGTGAGCTCTGGAAACACCATATATTTT. The encoded protein is CAWSAGGVSSGNTIYF. The V call is TRBV30, the J call TRBJ1-3; tentative D call: TRBD1 (5 bases). V dropped 1 base and J dropped 0 bases, with 13 bases sitting between them. This CDR3 region has 16 residues. Germline V gene lookup returns CDR1 GTSNPN and CDR2 SVGIG (reference sequence).